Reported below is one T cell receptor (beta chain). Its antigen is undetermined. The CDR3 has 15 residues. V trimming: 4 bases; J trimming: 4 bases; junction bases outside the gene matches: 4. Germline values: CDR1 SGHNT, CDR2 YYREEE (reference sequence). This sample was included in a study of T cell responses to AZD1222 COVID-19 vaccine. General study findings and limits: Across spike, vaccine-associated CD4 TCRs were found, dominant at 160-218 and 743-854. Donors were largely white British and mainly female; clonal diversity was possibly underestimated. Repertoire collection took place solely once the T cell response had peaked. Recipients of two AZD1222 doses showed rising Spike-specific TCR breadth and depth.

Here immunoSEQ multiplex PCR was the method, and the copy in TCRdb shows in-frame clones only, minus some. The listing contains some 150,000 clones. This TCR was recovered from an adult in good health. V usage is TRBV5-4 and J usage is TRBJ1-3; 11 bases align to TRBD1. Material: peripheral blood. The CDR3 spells CASSGQGARGNTIYF. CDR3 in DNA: TGTGCCAGCAGCGGACAGGGGGCTAGAGGAAACACCATATATTTT.